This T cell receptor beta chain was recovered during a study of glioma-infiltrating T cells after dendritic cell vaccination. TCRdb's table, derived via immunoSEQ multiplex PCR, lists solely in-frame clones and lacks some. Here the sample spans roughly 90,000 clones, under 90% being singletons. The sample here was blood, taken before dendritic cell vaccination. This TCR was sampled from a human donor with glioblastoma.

CDR3: CSVTLANEKLFF. The CDR3 DNA reads as TGCAGCGTAACCTTAGCCAATGAAAAACTGTTTTTT. The genes are TRBV29-1 and TRBJ1-4; no firm D call. Germline CDR1 SQVTM, CDR2 ANQGSEA. CDR3 length: 12 residues. V lost 6 bases, J lost 5 bases, and 10 bases lay in between.